This T cell receptor beta chain was captured by sequencing in a study of human T cells and chemical hapten exposure (dated by TCRdb to about 2021). Describing the broader study: For sensitization, 2% DPC in acetone was applied to a roughly 2 cm by roughly 2 cm area of upper inner arm skin. Weekly therapeutic DPC doses were additionally applied to the scalp of patients throughout the roughly 25-week study period. Patch testing was done on the upper back using Finn chambers containing 0.01% DPC, and results were scored after 6 days according to International Contact Dermatitis Research Group standards. The mostly female patient cohort included alopecia areata with under or over 50% scalp involvement, alopecia totalis and alopecia universalis. The libraries were sequenced as a pool, and the TCR yield per sample differed mostly because of small variations in library volumes within the pool. Peripheral blood TCR repertoire changes were tracked in vivo in alopecia patients during primary and secondary sensitization to the hapten diphenylcyclopropenone (DPC). Patient blood was sampled pre-sensitization (week 0) and at 2, 6 and about 24 weeks after DPC sensitization. About 27 alopecia patients gave blood for TCR sequencing at one to four time points (pre-sensitization, 2, 6 and 24 weeks).

The library was produced with RACE. The instrument given in TCRdb is NextSeq 500. Library preparation attached unique molecular identifiers to individual cDNA molecules for quantitative, reproducible TCR counting. From each blood RNA sample, both TCR alpha and TCR beta chains were sequenced. Under the source paper's analysis protocol: A median of approximately 100,000 TCRs per sample was observed, with a range of 23,224 to 690,600. V, J and CDR3 annotation of the TCR reads was carried out using the Decombinator software suite. For PS versus PT1 abundance plots, all samples were subsampled to the same number of TCRs (28,000). Expanded TCRs were defined as absent before sensitization and observed at least eight times at the 2-week time point. The public reads were run again by TCRdb, first through fastp at Q25 and then through MiXCR, and only productive beta chains were kept. CDR3 protein sequences are deduplicated, and each keeps its most common genes and DNA. TCRdb, not the authors, supplied the V and J calls. The sample contains more than 55,000 distinct CDR3 sequences, around 9.5% of them found a single time. The ten largest clones add up to less than 4% of the sample.

This clonotype was seen only a few times. Its antigen remains undetermined. Per-base qualities were not stored, and no clone one base away is much larger. Its CDR3 holds 13 amino acids, cysteine through phenylalanine. Only the CDR3 DNA stays, 39 bases, in frame from base 1. Reading the germline V gene gives CDR1 SQVTM and CDR2 ANQGSEA. V is cut by 2 bases and J by 4 bases, and the space between the germline ends is 11 bases. The investigation overall reported the following: Expanded TCRs formed significantly more large CDR3 similarity clusters than pre-sensitization or healthy control sets, consistent with antigen-driven responses. After repeated subsampling, changes were observed in the strength of the expansion versus patch-test correlation and in the threshold at which the correlation became significant. DPC sensitization did not change the number of TCRs with a frequency above 1 in 1000, and there was no evidence of changes in global repertoire structure. Because all patients had alopecia, a presumed autoimmune disease, the immune response of the patients might differ from that of healthy individuals. The number of PT1 expanded TCRs positively correlated with patch test score, significant at thresholds 8, 16 and 32 but not 4.

The label giving this sample's time point can be read as: patch test 1, 2 weeks after DPC sensitization. The sample's treatment or condition label, in plain terms: therapeutic diphenylcyclopropenone sensitization with weekly scalp DPC. Blood at each patch-test visit was drawn before the patch test was applied. To be eligible, patients had to be aged 18 to 70, diagnosed with alopecia and judged suitable for DPC therapy, while pregnant patients were excluded. Unfractionated whole blood was collected in Tempus Blood RNA tubes, and total RNA was extracted from that blood. This receptor was taken from a middle-aged woman with alopecia areata. Some clones in this sample may be carry-over from other donors' samples. The chain links TRBV29-1 with TRBJ1-2; the D gene lacks a confident call. This specimen consisted of whole blood, obtained in connection with sensitization to the hapten diphenylcyclopropenone (DPC). The sequenced DNA is TGCAGCGTTGAACGGGGTGTCCCCTATGGCTACACCTTC. It specifies CSVERGVPYGYTF.